Each of the 9 T cell receptor beta chains below was sequenced from the same sample in a study of spatial heterogeneity in lung cancer. TCRdb itself ran the 5' RACE reads through MiXCR, one entry per CDR3 protein. Of thousands of distinct CDR3 sequences in the sample, about a fifth were seen once. As for time point: sample taken at primary tumor resection. The input material, whole RNA from tumor, nontumor lung or frozen PBMC, was sequenced unsorted. The sample was normal lung tissue next to the tumor, taken at surgery. The source of these receptors is a female donor with early-stage non-small cell lung cancer.

This clonotype showed up just once. This beta chain slipped into a library made for alpha chains as a stray read, so its size is not meaningful. The rearrangement links TRBV28 to TRBJ2-2, with D uncertain. The CDR3 consists of 15 residues. Trimming removed 5 bases from V and 3 bases from J, with 13 bases in between. Germline CDR1 reads MDHEN; CDR2 reads SYDVKM. The CDR3 DNA sequence: TGTGCCAGCAGTCCTACCATTGGCGACACCGGGGAGCTGTTTTTT. Its translation is CASSPTIGDTGELFF.

This clonotype was detected ten times or more. This beta chain is an off-target read within a library intended for alpha chains, so its frequency means little. This chain's CDR3 is CASSSPGPGGPYNEQFF. The DNA of the CDR3 is TGTGCCAGCAGCTCCCCGGGCCCTGGAGGCCCGTACAATGAGCAGTTCTTC. The rearrangement links TRBV5-6 to TRBJ2-1; D is possibly TRBD2 (5 bases). V gave up 3 bases and J gave up 4 bases, with 20 bases separating them. The germline V gene has CDR1 SGHDT and CDR2 YYEEEE. This CDR3 has 17 residues.

This clonotype is judged medium-sized. This beta chain appears as a stray read in a library generated for alpha chains; its size is not informative. This chain joins TRBV7-9 and TRBJ2-2, with 10 positions matching TRBD1. Per germline, CDR1 SEHNR and CDR2 FQNEAQ (reference sequence). The trim removed 5 bases at V and 1 base at J, leaving 7 bases unmatched. CDR3 size: 17 residues. CDR3 bases: TGTGCCAGCAGCCTACTGACAGGGGGCCTGAACACCGGGGAGCTGTTTTTT. Translating gives CASSLLTGGLNTGELFF.

As for this clonotype: Since it is a stray read in a library aimed at alpha chains, this beta chain has a size that is not meaningful. The chain couples TRBV20-1 to TRBJ1-5; a weak D match, TRBD1 (5 bases). The germline V and J ends were trimmed by 4 bases and 1 base, with 11 bases remaining between them. From germline, CDR1 is DFQATT and CDR2 SNEGSKA (reference sequence). CDR3 length: 14 amino acids. Here the CDR3 DNA reads TGCAGTGCTAAAGACAGTTCGAGCAATCAGCCCCAGCATTTT. Its translation is CSAKDSSSNQPQHF.

As for this clonotype: Since the library was made to target alpha chains, this beta chain is a stray read and its abundance is not meaningful. V is TRBV7-2 and J is TRBJ2-1; 9 bases are a match to TRBD2. Germline-derived CDR1 and CDR2 are SGHTA and FQGNSA. Trimming took 8 bases from V and 5 from J; bases not matched to a gene: 7. The CDR3 spans 14 residues. CDR3 region: CASHLAGAHNEQFF. Written as DNA, the CDR3 is TGTGCCAGCCACTTAGCGGGGGCGCACAATGAGCAGTTCTTC.

Sample share makes this clonotype medium-sized. Since it is a stray read in a library aimed at alpha chains, this beta chain has a size that is not meaningful. The chain has TRBV10-3 and TRBJ2-5; D not certain. Germline V gene sequence: CDR1 ENHRY, CDR2 SYGVKD. The ends were cut back, 2 bases at V and 0 bases at J, with 10 bases in the middle. The CDR3 is made up of 15 amino acids. CDR3 region: CAISERPRDQETQYF. CDR3 bases: TGTGCCATCAGTGAGCGCCCCCGGGACCAAGAGACCCAGTACTTC.

By frequency in the sample, this clonotype is medium-sized. This beta chain is a stray sequence in a library constructed for alpha chains; its clone size is not meaningful. The chain has TRBV15 and TRBJ2-2, with a possible D match to TRBD1 (5 bases). The ends were cut back, 8 bases at V and 0 bases at J, with 16 bases in the middle. Germline V gene sequence: CDR1 LNHNV, CDR2 YYDKDF (reference sequence). The CDR3 runs 16 residues. CDR3 protein: CATGRGGQTNTGELFF. As DNA, the CDR3 is TGTGCCACCGGAAGGGGTGGGCAAACGAACACCGGGGAGCTGTTTTTT.

This clonotype has at least ten counts. In a library made to pick up alpha chains, this beta chain is a stray read with a size that means little. V is TRBV14 and J is TRBJ2-3; no clear D gene. Germline CDR1 SGHDN, CDR2 FVKESK. The CDR3 spans 12 residues. Between the trimmed V and J ends, which lost 3 bases and 2 bases, there was a span of 3 bases. This CDR3 reads CASSQDTDTQYF. The CDR3 bases are TGTGCCAGCAGCCAGGACACAGATACGCAGTATTTT. Full variable domain (missing parts from reference TRBV14 and TRBJ2-3): EAGVTQFPSHSVIEKGQTVTLRCDPISGHDNLYWYRRVMGKEIKFLLHFVKESKQDESGMPNNRFLAERTGGTYSTLKVQPAELEDSGVYFCASSQDTDTQYFGPGTRLTVL.

As to this clonotype: Because the library targeted alpha chains, this beta chain is an off-target read whose size means little. The chain links TRBV28 to TRBJ1-2, with 11 bases lining up with TRBD1. V gave up 0 bases and J gave up 8 bases; unmatched junction bases: 5. There are 15 residues in the CDR3. CDR1 is MDHEN and CDR2 is SYDVKM in the germline V gene. CDR3 sequence reads: CASSLWDRGQGGYTF. The DNA of the CDR3 is TGTGCCAGCAGTTTATGGGACAGGGGGCAAGGAGGCTACACCTTC.